These 26 T cell receptor beta chains came from one sample sequenced in a study of shared clonotypes between healthy human individuals. Measured with immunoSEQ multiplex PCR; TCRdb has only the in-frame clones, and not every one. This sample carries about 480,000 clones, 75% to 80% of them seen once, and the ten largest clones take approximately 13%. Material for sequencing was PBMCs. These receptors all stem from a woman aged 40 to 50 in good health. Some clones in this sample may be carry-over from other donors' samples.

This clone was found a few times. The rearrangement uses TRBV7-9 and TRBJ1-2, with D hard to call. The CDR3 covers 13 residues. Germline V gives CDR1 SEHNR, CDR2 FQNEAQ (reference sequence). V was cut by 5 bases and J by 6 bases, with 13 bases left in between. CDR3 DNA sequence: TGTGCCAGCAGCCAAAGCCGCACGAATGGCTACACCTTC. Translation: CASSQSRTNGYTF.

Turning to this clone: The sample contains more than one DNA sequence encoding this CDR3. V gene TRBV27 combines with J gene TRBJ1-5; no clear D. Germline assignment: CDR1 MNHEY and CDR2 SMNVEV (reference sequence). V shed 2 bases and J shed 0 bases, with 5 bases lying between them. The CDR3 loop spans 14 amino acids. Written as DNA, the CDR3 is TGTGCCAGCAGTTTAAGGTATAGCAATCAGCCCCAGCATTTT. Its translation is CASSLRYSNQPQHF.

V and J are TRBV6-1 and TRBJ1-2, with a tentative D call TRBD1 (6 bases). Between the trimmed V and J ends, which lost 5 bases and 9 bases, there was a span of 19 bases. Germline V gives CDR1 MNHNS, CDR2 SASEGT. The CDR3 has 14 residues. In DNA, the CDR3 is TGTGCCAGCAGTCACCTTGGGGGGGGCGCGAGCTACACCTTC. It translates to CASSHLGGGASYTF.

As regards this clone: Different DNA sequences within this sample yield the same CDR3. The chain recombines TRBV5-1 with TRBJ2-1; D tentatively fits TRBD1 or TRBD2 (5 bases each). Trimming stripped 4 bases from V and 0 bases from J, with 8 bases between. CDR1 is SGHRS, CDR2 YFSETQ, per germline. The CDR3 has 14 residues. CDR3 nucleotide sequence: TGCGCCAGCAGCCCAGGGAGCTCCTACAATGAGCAGTTCTTC. Amino acid sequence: CASSPGSSYNEQFF. The full variable domain, with the rest looked up from reference TRBV5-1 and TRBJ2-1, is KAGVTQTPRYLIKTRGQQVTLSCSPISGHRSVSWYQQTPGQGLQFLFEYFSETQRNKGNFPGRFSGRQFSNSRSEMNVSTLELGDSALYLCASSPGSSYNEQFFGPGTRLTVL.

The chain is built from TRBV6-5 and TRBJ2-1; D uncertain. V lost 2 bases, J lost 0 bases, and 11 bases lay in between. The length of the CDR3 is 16 residues. Per the germline V gene, CDR1 is MNHEY and CDR2 is SVGAGI. DNA for the CDR3: TGTGCCAGCAGTTACAGGGCCCTAAGCTCCTACAATGAGCAGTTCTTC. Protein: CASSYRALSSYNEQFF.

The chain carries TRBV4-1 and TRBJ1-2, with 11 bases identical to TRBD1. The CDR3 runs to 15 residues. V was clipped by 4 bases and J by 8 bases; unmatched bases: 9. From germline, CDR1 is MGHRA and CDR2 YSYEKL. CDR3 in amino acids: CASSPGQGALEGYTF. In DNA form, the CDR3 reads TGCGCCAGCAGCCCCGGACAGGGGGCATTGGAGGGCTACACCTTC.

This clone came up a few times. This sequence joins TRBV2 and TRBJ2-7; the match to TRBD2 covers 9 bases. The CDR3 is 15 residues long. With V trimmed by 4 bases and J by 7 bases, 11 bases remained unmatched. The germline CDR1 and CDR2 sequences are SNHLY and FYNNEI. The CDR3 DNA is TGTGCCAGCAGTGCCGCGCTAGCGGGATCGGGAGAGCAGTACTTC. This sequence encodes CASSAALAGSGEQYF. The full variable domain, completed using reference TRBV2 and TRBJ2-7, is EPEVTQTPSHQVTQMGQEVILRCVPISNHLYFYWYRQILGQKVEFLVSFYNNEISEKSEIFDDQFSVERPDGSNFTLKIRSTKLEDSAMYFCASSAALAGSGEQYFGPGTRLTVT.

J is TRBJ2-7 and V is TRBV30, with D maybe TRBD1 (6 bases). The V gene lost 2 bases and the J gene lost 4 bases, with 12 bases spanning the gap. The CDR3 is 13 residues long. CDR1 is GTSNPN and CDR2 is SVGIG in the germline V gene (reference sequence). This CDR3 is CAWSPLTGYEQYF. The DNA of the CDR3 is TGTGCCTGGAGTCCATTAACAGGGTACGAGCAGTACTTC.

Worth noting for this clone: Other DNA variants within this sample encode the same CDR3. The genes are TRBV28 and TRBJ2-3; maybe TRBD2 (6 bases). This CDR3 is 15 amino acids long. Germline V gives CDR1 MDHEN, CDR2 SYDVKM. The germline V and J ends were trimmed by 2 bases and 3 bases, with 12 bases remaining between them. The CDR3 sequence: CASSLGGAGTDTQYF. The CDR3 DNA is TGTGCCAGCAGTTTAGGAGGGGCCGGTACAGATACGCAGTATTTT.

The rearrangement uses TRBV28 and TRBJ1-2; TRBD1 aligns across 9 bases. The CDR3 consists of 16 residues. The V and J ends lost 2 bases and 1 base, in that order; junction bases with no gene match: 5. Germline V gene data show CDR1 as MDHEN and CDR2 as SYDVKM. The CDR3: CASSLEGQGFNYGYTF. In DNA, the CDR3 is TGTGCCAGCAGTTTAGAGGGACAGGGCTTTAACTATGGCTACACCTTC.

V gene TRBV27 combines with J gene TRBJ1-4, with D maybe TRBD1 (5 bases). In germline, CDR1 is MNHEY, CDR2 SMNVEV (reference sequence). The CDR3 contains 13 residues. V was trimmed by 3 bases and J by 7 bases, leaving 9 bases between them. The CDR3 DNA reads as TGTGCCAGCAGTTTTGTTCAGGGTGAAAAACTGTTTTTT. Protein: CASSFVQGEKLFF.

This chain's CDR3 is CASSQGLAGGADTQYF. The DNA for the CDR3 is TGCGCCAGCAGCCAAGGACTAGCGGGAGGAGCAGATACGCAGTATTTT. The chain is built from TRBV4-3 and TRBJ2-3; TRBD2 agrees at 13 bases. The CDR3 is 16 amino acids. V lost 1 base, J lost 4 bases, and 2 bases stayed unmatched. In germline, CDR1 is LGHNA, CDR2 YSLEER.

This rearrangement joins TRBV7-2 to TRBJ2-3; D is perhaps TRBD1 (6 bases). This CDR3 comprises 18 residues. The V and J ends lost 0 bases and 1 base respectively, with 17 bases between them. CDR1 SGHTA and CDR2 FQGNSA come from the germline V gene. CDR3 amino acids: CASSLAGQTGLGTDTQYF. The CDR3 coding sequence is TGTGCCAGCAGCTTAGCTGGACAGACAGGATTAGGCACAGATACGCAGTATTTT.

This chain links TRBV5-1 with TRBJ1-2; D gene uncertain. Trimming took off 3 bases at V and 6 bases at J, with 12 bases between the two ends. Germline values: CDR1 SGHRS, CDR2 YFSETQ. The CDR3 runs 13 residues. The CDR3 region has the DNA TGCGCCAGCAGCTCACCGGTACAGCATGGCTACACCTTC. Translated, it gives CASSSPVQHGYTF.

This clone has only one observation. The chain employs TRBV6-5 and TRBJ2-7; unclear D gene. Between the trimmed V and J ends, which lost 7 bases and 7 bases, there was a span of 17 bases. This CDR3 contains 13 residues. CDR1 is MNHEY, CDR2 SVGAGI, per germline. The CDR3 reads CASTNLQSPEQYF. CDR3 coding DNA: TGTGCCAGCACTAATCTCCAGTCCCCGGAGCAGTACTTC.

This sequence joins TRBV28 and TRBJ2-7; D ambiguous. The CDR3 spans 13 residues. The germline gives CDR1 MDHEN, CDR2 SYDVKM. The V gene lost 2 bases and the J gene lost 12 bases, with 17 bases spanning the gap. As DNA, the CDR3 is TGTGCCAGCAGTTTAGGAGCCCTTAAGATCTTGTACTTC. Translated, it gives CASSLGALKILYF.

V and J are TRBV10-3 and TRBJ1-2, with a weak D call TRBD1 (5 bases). The CDR3 is 14 residues long. Between the trimmed V and J ends, which lost 6 bases and 6 bases, there was a span of 17 bases. The V gene's germline CDR1 is ENHRY and CDR2 SYGVKD. For the CDR3, the DNA is TGTGCCATCAGCCCAACTGACAGTATGGATGGCTACACCTTC. It specifies CAISPTDSMDGYTF.

The J gene is TRBJ2-1, the V gene TRBV9; the D gene could be TRBD1 or TRBD2 (6 bases each). The CDR3 is made up of 16 amino acids. The V gene's germline CDR1 is SGDLS and CDR2 YYNGEE. V lost 6 bases and J lost 9, with 25 bases in between. CDR3 loop: CASKPAGAGLQGEQFF. The DNA for the CDR3 is TGTGCCAGCAAGCCCGCCGGGGCGGGGCTACAGGGTGAGCAGTTCTTC.

CDR3 protein: CASSQGQNYGYTF. Here the CDR3 DNA reads TGTGCCAGCAGCCAAGGACAGAACTATGGCTACACCTTC. This chain links TRBV5-4 with TRBJ1-2; a weak D match, TRBD1 (6 bases). The V end was cut by 4 bases, the J end by 2 bases, with 9 bases between. Germline loops: CDR1 SGHNT, CDR2 YYREEE (reference sequence). There are 13 residues in the CDR3.

J is TRBJ2-2 and V is TRBV4-3, with 8 positions matching TRBD1. V was clipped by 4 bases and J by 3 bases; unmatched bases: 7. The CDR3 runs to 16 residues. The germline gives CDR1 LGHNA, CDR2 YSLEER. CDR3 bases: TGCGCCAGCAGCCCAGGGACAGGCGGGTACACCGGGGAGCTGTTTTTT. This codes for CASSPGTGGYTGELFF.

This chain joins TRBV6-1 and TRBJ1-3; D is unresolved. Between the trimmed V and J ends, which lost 1 base and 0 bases, there was a span of 7 bases. Germline V gene data show CDR1 as MNHNS and CDR2 as SASEGT. This CDR3 region has 15 residues. The chain's CDR3 is CASSEGLYSGNTIYF. The CDR3 DNA follows: TGTGCCAGCAGTGAAGGGCTCTACTCTGGAAACACCATATATTTT.

The chain links TRBV9 to TRBJ2-1; 12 bases match TRBD2. CDR3 length equals 19 residues. V dropped 6 bases and J dropped 2; count of bases not matched to a gene: 15. CDR1 and CDR2 (germline): SGDLS, YYNGEE. CDR3 coding DNA: TGTGCCAGCACCTTAGGGGGACTAGCGGGCTCAGGCGCCTACAATGAGCAGTTCTTC. Protein product: CASTLGGLAGSGAYNEQFF.

V is TRBV7-3 and J is TRBJ2-2; 8 bases fit TRBD2. CDR3 length: 15 residues. Germline trimming cut 2 bases from V and 7 bases from J; bases unmatched to any gene: 6. From germline, CDR1 is SGHTA and CDR2 FQGTGA. For the CDR3, the DNA is TGTGCCAGCAGCTTAGGTGGCGGGAGGAGCGGGGAGCTGTTTTTT. The encoded protein is CASSLGGGRSGELFF.

The chain links TRBV7-2 to TRBJ1-3; D not certain. CDR3 length equals 14 residues. CDR1 is SGHTA and CDR2 is FQGNSA in the germline V gene. Deletions cut 4 bases from V and 3 bases from J, with 10 bases between. This chain's CDR3 is CASSYLVNGNTIYF. The CDR3 DNA is TGTGCCAGCAGCTACCTGGTGAATGGAAACACCATATATTTT.

This clone was counted a few times. The chain is built from TRBV6-5 and TRBJ2-5, with D uncertain. CDR1 is MNHEY and CDR2 is SVGAGI in the germline V gene. This CDR3 contains 11 residues. V gave up 8 bases and J gave up 5 bases, with 9 bases separating them. This chain's CDR3 is CASSTPETQYF. The CDR3 nucleotides are TGTGCCAGCTCAACCCCGGAGACCCAGTACTTC.

The gene calls are TRBV19 and TRBJ1-1; D perhaps matches TRBD1 (5 bases). V lost 2 bases to trimming and J lost 8 bases, with 9 bases between them. Germline CDR1 LNHDA, CDR2 SQIVND (reference sequence). This CDR3 region has 12 residues. CDR3 residues: CASSINQGEAFF. The CDR3 bases are TGTGCCAGTAGTATAAATCAGGGAGAAGCTTTCTTT.